Listed here are 26 T cell receptor beta chains from one sample, sequenced in a study of T cells after yellow fever vaccination. TCRdb recomputed calls from the 5' RACE reads with MiXCR, one row per CDR3 protein. The profile shows approximately 85,000 distinct CDR3 sequences, about an eighth of them singletons. This specimen was CD8+ T cells not binding an NS4B(214-222) dextramer, sorted from PBMCs, taken less than 25 days after the first yellow fever vaccination. The receptors stem from a man between 18 and 29 years old who received the YFV17D yellow fever vaccine.

This chain links TRBV5-1 with TRBJ1-5; no definite D call. Germline V gives CDR1 SGHRS, CDR2 YFSETQ. CDR3 length: 12 amino acids. V lost 5 bases to trimming and J lost 9 bases, with 12 bases between them. CDR3 sequence (DNA): TGCGCCAGCAGGATGGAGTCAGGGCCCCAGCATTTT. Its protein product is CASRMESGPQHF.

This clonotype was recorded a few times. This chain joins TRBV3-1 and TRBJ2-1; tentatively, D is TRBD1 (6 bases). The CDR3 extends over 13 amino acids. V lost 10 bases to trimming and J lost 2 bases, with 12 bases between them. Germline V gives CDR1 LGHDT, CDR2 YNNKEL (reference sequence). CDR3 sequence reads: CATETGPYNEQFF. The CDR3 DNA follows: TGTGCCACTGAGACAGGACCCTACAATGAGCAGTTCTTC.

This clonotype was seen more than once but under ten times. V usage is TRBV12-3 or TRBV12-4 and J usage is TRBJ1-5, with D uncertain. The CDR3 covers 13 residues. The V and J ends lost 5 bases and 3 bases respectively, with 8 bases between them. DNA for the CDR3: TGTGCCAGCAGTCAACACCCCAATCAGCCCCAGCATTTT. This encodes CASSQHPNQPQHF.

This sequence joins TRBV13 and TRBJ2-3, with 10 bases matching TRBD1. Germline lookup yields CDR1 PRHDT and CDR2 FYEKMQ (reference sequence). There are 16 residues in the CDR3. The J segment lost 5 bases and the V segment lost 1 base, leaving 6 bases of the junction unmatched. In DNA form, the CDR3 reads TGTGCCAGCAGCTTAGCGACAGGGGGCGCCGAAGATACGCAGTATTTT. This translates into CASSLATGGAEDTQYF.

This clonotype came up many times. J is TRBJ2-7 and V is TRBV20-1; TRBD2 agrees at 10 bases. CDR1 is DFQATT and CDR2 is SNEGSKA in the germline V gene (reference sequence). Trimming cost V 2 bases and J 0 bases; bases outside gene matches: 10. The CDR3 is 17 residues long. CDR3 in DNA: TGCAGTGCTAGATCCCCTAGTAGCGGGGGGTTCTCCTACGAGCAGTACTTC. Translating it yields CSARSPSSGGFSYEQYF.

This clonotype was observed a handful of times. The chain combines TRBV7-9 with TRBJ2-7, with D perhaps matching TRBD2 (6 bases). Trimming took off 1 base at V and 3 bases at J, with 7 bases between the two ends. This CDR3 has 13 amino acids. The germline CDR1 and CDR2 sequences are SEHNR and FQNEAQ (reference sequence). CDR3 sequence reads: CASSLGTNYEQYF. The CDR3 bases are TGTGCCAGCAGCTTAGGGACTAACTACGAGCAGTACTTC.

This clonotype was counted only a few times. The V gene is TRBV4-1, the J gene TRBJ1-1, with 12 nucleotides matching TRBD1. Trimming cost V 4 bases and J 5 bases; bases outside gene matches: 5. Germline loops: CDR1 MGHRA, CDR2 YSYEKL. The CDR3 runs to 15 residues. CDR3 in DNA: TGCGCCAGCAGCCGGGACAGGGGGCCGGGGACTGAAGCTTTCTTT. As protein: CASSRDRGPGTEAFF.

This clonotype was seen more than once but under ten times. CDR3 nucleotides: TGTGCCAGCAGCCCCCGGGACAGGGCGGACACAGATACGCAGTATTTT. Translated: CASSPRDRADTDTQYF. The rearrangement links TRBV7-9 to TRBJ2-3; 9 bases match TRBD1. The CDR3 covers 16 residues. V lost 5 bases to trimming and J lost 2 bases; unmatched junction nucleotides: 8. CDR1 is SEHNR and CDR2 is FQNEAQ in the germline V gene (reference sequence).

The chain uses TRBV19 and TRBJ2-2; 12 bases map to TRBD2. The junction had 12 bases not matched to a gene; V was cut back by 5 bases and J by 2 bases. This CDR3 has 19 amino acids. CDR1 is LNHDA, CDR2 SQIVND, per germline (reference sequence). The CDR3 loop is CASSPHSRTSGVNTGELFF. The CDR3 bases are TGTGCCAGTAGTCCCCACTCCCGGACTAGCGGGGTAAACACCGGGGAGCTGTTTTTT.

The J gene is TRBJ1-2, the V gene TRBV4-3; 9 bases agree with TRBD1. J gave up 2 bases and V 4 bases, and 2 bases lay outside the gene matches. Germline loops: CDR1 LGHNA, CDR2 YSLEER. The CDR3 runs to 14 residues. The CDR3 protein is CASSPGTGNYGYTF. The CDR3 DNA follows: TGCGCCAGCAGCCCCGGGACAGGGAACTATGGCTACACCTTC.

A remark on this clonotype: A much bigger clone sits one base away, suggesting this may be a read error. The chain uses TRBV14 and TRBJ1-2; D call uncertain. Germline CDR1 and CDR2: SGHDN and FVKESK. The CDR3 sequence is 15 residues long. Here the CDR3 reads CDSSGLGPRGYGYTF. CDR3 nucleotide sequence: TGTGACAGCAGCGGCCTCGGCCCCCGAGGCTATGGCTACACCTTC.

This clonotype was found a few times. The chain employs TRBV20-1 and TRBJ1-6; D might be TRBD1 (5 bases). The germline V gene has CDR1 DFQATT and CDR2 SNEGSKA (reference sequence). V dropped 2 bases and J dropped 6 bases, with 11 bases sitting between them. The CDR3 extends over 14 amino acids. The CDR3 DNA follows: TGCAGTGCTAGACCCAACAGGATTAATTCACCCCTCCACTTT. This sequence encodes CSARPNRINSPLHF.

The V gene is TRBV6-2 or TRBV6-3, the J gene TRBJ2-7, with 7 bases aligning to TRBD1. This CDR3 has 20 residues. CDR1 and CDR2 from the germline V gene are MNHEY and SVGEGT. The J segment lost 5 bases and the V segment lost 3 bases, leaving 25 bases of the junction unmatched. The CDR3 region has the DNA TGTGCCAGCAGTTATTACGCCCCCGGTTTTCGTAGACAGGGTATCCACGAGCAGTACTTC. As protein: CASSYYAPGFRRQGIHEQYF.

This chain uses TRBV20-1 with TRBJ1-1; unclear D gene. Deletions cut 3 bases from V and 4 bases from J, with 9 bases between. The germline V gene has CDR1 DFQATT and CDR2 SNEGSKA (reference sequence). This CDR3 is 12 amino acids long. CDR3 in amino acids: CSARDGGTEAFF. CDR3 in DNA: TGCAGTGCTAGGGACGGAGGCACTGAAGCTTTCTTT.

V and J are TRBV6-2 or TRBV6-3 and TRBJ2-7; maybe TRBD2 (6 bases). The V gene lost 6 bases and the J gene lost 0 bases, with 18 bases spanning the gap. CDR1 is MNHEY, CDR2 SVGEGT, per germline. The CDR3 has 16 residues. CDR3 sequence: CASSPAGSGSSYEQYF. In DNA, the CDR3 is TGTGCCAGCAGCCCCGCGGGTAGCGGAAGCTCCTACGAGCAGTACTTC.

This sequence joins TRBV19 and TRBJ2-1, with D unresolved. The germline V and J ends were trimmed by 1 base and 6 bases, with 16 bases remaining between them. The V gene's germline CDR1 is LNHDA and CDR2 SQIVND (reference sequence). CDR3 size: 16 residues. CDR3 sequence: CASSIVPRFVGNEQFF. DNA for the CDR3: TGTGCCAGTAGTATAGTCCCACGCTTCGTGGGCAATGAGCAGTTCTTC. The full variable domain, with the rest looked up from reference TRBV19 and TRBJ2-1, is DGGITQSPKYLFRKEGQNVTLSCEQNLNHDAMYWYRQDPGQGLRLIYYSQIVNDFQKGDIAEGYSVSREKKESFPLTVTSAQKNPTAFYLCASSIVPRFVGNEQFFGPGTRLTVL.

The V gene is TRBV7-9, the J gene TRBJ1-1; 8 nucleotides agree with TRBD1. CDR3 length: 15 residues. The germline V gene has CDR1 SEHNR and CDR2 FQNEAQ (reference sequence). The J segment lost 2 bases and the V segment lost 6 bases, leaving 8 bases of the junction unmatched. This chain's CDR3 is CASRRTGGRNTEAFF. As DNA, the CDR3 is TGTGCCAGCAGAAGAACAGGGGGGAGAAACACTGAAGCTTTCTTT.

This chain uses TRBV20-1 with TRBJ2-3; no clear D. CDR1 is DFQATT, CDR2 SNEGSKA, per germline (reference sequence). Trimming stripped 3 bases from V and 4 bases from J, with 23 bases between. The CDR3 has 17 amino acids. The DNA for the CDR3 is TGCAGTGCTAGCGATCCACCTCAGGTTCTTGGGTCAGATACGCAGTATTTT. Its translation: CSASDPPQVLGSDTQYF.

The J gene is TRBJ1-3, the V gene TRBV12-5; 9 bases match TRBD1. CDR1 is LGHNT and CDR2 is FRNRAP in the germline V gene. V shed 0 bases and J 6 bases; nucleotides not matched to a gene: 9. The CDR3 totals 17 residues. The CDR3 DNA sequence: TGTGCTAGTGGTTTGGTACTGCGGGACAGGGTTGAAAACACCATATATTTT. This gives the protein CASGLVLRDRVENTIYF.

The chain links TRBV4-1 to TRBJ1-6; a weak D match, TRBD1 (6 bases). CDR3 length: 15 amino acids. Germline values: CDR1 MGHRA, CDR2 YSYEKL. V was trimmed by 4 bases and J by 8 bases, leaving 15 bases between them. In DNA form, the CDR3 reads TGCGCCAGCAGCCGAGATCAGGGGCCCGATTCACCCCTCCACTTT. Its protein is CASSRDQGPDSPLHF.

In this sample, this clonotype turned up a few times. This chain joins TRBV12-3 or TRBV12-4 and TRBJ2-5; either TRBD1 or TRBD2 may fit D (5 bases each). The CDR3 runs to 13 residues. Trimming removed 5 bases at V and 4 bases at J, with 11 bases between. For the CDR3, the DNA is TGTGCCAGCAGTCCCGGGACGGGAGAGACCCAGTACTTC. This sequence encodes CASSPGTGETQYF.

This clonotype has more than one count but fewer than ten. The chain couples TRBV6-5 to TRBJ1-1, with D possibly being TRBD1 (6 bases). V lost 0 bases and J 8 bases, leaving 10 bases between the germline ends. The CDR3 length is 13 residues. Germline lookup yields CDR1 MNHEY and CDR2 SVGAGI. The CDR3 loop is CASSYSSGGEAFF. DNA for the CDR3: TGTGCCAGCAGTTACTCCTCTGGGGGCGAAGCTTTCTTT.

This clonotype was counted only a few times. This sequence joins TRBV7-9 and TRBJ1-1; D remains ambiguous. The germline V gene has CDR1 SEHNR and CDR2 FQNEAQ (reference sequence). CDR3 size: 13 residues. Trimming left V 5 bases short and J 0 bases short, with 7 bases between. The CDR3 loop reads CASSQTVNTEAFF. The CDR3 region has the DNA TGTGCCAGCAGCCAGACCGTGAACACTGAAGCTTTCTTT.

This clonotype turned up a few times. The chain recombines TRBV5-1 with TRBJ2-5; 11 bases fit TRBD2. V was clipped by 0 bases and J by 5 bases; unmatched bases: 9. The length of the CDR3 is 17 residues. Germline CDR1 SGHRS, CDR2 YFSETQ. DNA for the CDR3: TGCGCCAGCAGCTTGGTAGTTAGCGGGGGGGCCCTCGAGACCCAGTACTTC. The encoded protein is CASSLVVSGGALETQYF.

This clonotype was observed a handful of times. The chain has TRBV19 and TRBJ2-7; D might be TRBD1 (5 bases). In germline, CDR1 is LNHDA, CDR2 SQIVND (reference sequence). Trimming pared 10 bases from V and 2 bases from J, leaving 12 bases between. The CDR3 is 12 residues long. CDR3 coding DNA: TGTGCCACGGGCCAAGGGGCCTACGAGCAGTACTTC. This encodes CATGQGAYEQYF.

The chain combines TRBV30 with TRBJ1-2, with unresolved D. Germline assignment: CDR1 GTSNPN and CDR2 SVGIG (reference sequence). The CDR3 loop spans 16 amino acids. The ends were cut back, 1 base at V and 4 bases at J, with 19 bases in the middle. This CDR3 is CAWSAPPVIHSYGYTF. The CDR3 bases are TGTGCCTGGAGTGCCCCCCCAGTGATACACAGCTATGGCTACACCTTC.